The TCR beta chain under discussion was sequenced for a study of cytomegalovirus exposure and HLA in healthy donors. Study-wide findings and caveats: A later analysis found TCR association rates differed by HLA locus, highest for DRB1 and lowest for HLA-C. Sequencing likely generated an artifact that appeared as a cluster of highly shared sequence variants. Presence/absence analyses took donor sequencing depth as roughly uniform.

V was clipped by 5 bases and J by 4 bases, with 8 bases between them. The CDR3 consists of 12 residues. The germline V gene has CDR1 SGHVS and CDR2 FNYEAQ. Regarding this clone: The antigen is not known.

The PCR used 60 Vbeta and 13 Jbeta primers. Generated by immunoSEQ multiplex PCR, the TCRdb table keeps only in-frame clones and is missing some. The sample holds about 120,000 clones, around four fifths seen once. The specimen sequenced was PBMCs. This TCR came from a man younger than 30 in good health and CMV-seropositive. This chain uses TRBV7-6 with TRBJ2-5; no clear D. The CDR3 nucleotides read TGTGCCAGCAGCCCCCTCCCAGAGACCCAGTACTTC. Translation: CASSPLPETQYF.